The 30 T cell receptor beta chains below come from one sample, sequenced in a study of blood T cells in healthy people across ages. Sample-barcoded 5' priming and a J-beta primer mix drove a second PCR of roughly 6 to 12 cycles. MiXCR, run by TCRdb on the 5' RACE reads, gives a single entry per CDR3 protein. This sample has 650,000 to 1,000,000 distinct CDR3 sequences, with about 36% found just once. Sequencing was done on a sample of blood. These receptors originate from a man aged 18 to 29 in good health.

This clonotype was recorded many times. The chain combines TRBV12-3 or TRBV12-4 with TRBJ2-3, with 7 bases identical to TRBD2. The CDR3 consists of 13 residues. The ends lost 4 bases at V and 6 bases at J; junction bases unmatched: 4. In nucleotides, the CDR3 is TGTGCCAGCAGTTGGGACTACTCCGATACGCAGTATTTT. Its translation: CASSWDYSDTQYF.

This clonotype was recorded a few times. The chain uses TRBV11-2 and TRBJ1-2; no clear D. Germline V gene lookup returns CDR1 SGHAT and CDR2 FQNNGV. This CDR3 comprises 16 residues. Trimming pared 6 bases from V and 8 bases from J, leaving 25 bases between. The DNA for the CDR3 is TGTGCCAGCAGATCCACCCCCAAGACGGGAGTAGGCGGCTACACCTTC. It translates to CASRSTPKTGVGGYTF.

In regard to this clonotype: This may be a read error, as it is one base from a much larger clone. The chain links TRBV5-1 to TRBJ1-4; D is uncertain. The germline V gene has CDR1 SGHRS and CDR2 YFSETQ. The CDR3 loop spans 17 amino acids. This chain's CDR3 is CASGFAGPTATNEKLFF. CDR3 bases: TGCGCCAGCGGCTTCGCAGGCCCGACTGCAACTAATGAAAAACTGTTTTTT.

In DNA form, the CDR3 reads TGCAGCGTTGATGGCAGCACAGATACGCAGTATTTT. This translates into CSVDGSTDTQYF. The chain has TRBV29-1 and TRBJ2-3, with no clear D. CDR3 length equals 12 residues. Germline CDR1 and CDR2: SQVTM and ANQGSEA. The V gene lost 3 bases and the J gene lost 0 bases, with 4 bases spanning the gap.

This clonotype has more than one count but fewer than ten. The V call is TRBV20-1, the J call TRBJ2-1; D possibly corresponds to TRBD1 (6 bases). Germline values: CDR1 DFQATT, CDR2 SNEGSKA (reference sequence). The CDR3 length is 14 residues. V was trimmed by 0 bases and J by 2 bases, leaving 8 bases between them. The CDR3 sequence is CSARDRDTYNEQFF. The CDR3 DNA follows: TGCAGTGCTAGAGATCGGGACACCTACAATGAGCAGTTCTTC.

At least ten counts were recorded for this clonotype. The V gene is TRBV12-3 or TRBV12-4, the J gene TRBJ2-5; TRBD2 agrees at 8 bases. The length of the CDR3 is 14 residues. V dropped 3 bases and J dropped 3; count of bases not matched to a gene: 3. CDR3 region: CASSFFGGEETQYF. The CDR3 DNA reads as TGTGCCAGCAGTTTTTTCGGGGGGGAAGAGACCCAGTACTTC.

This clonotype was seen at least ten times. The chain is built from TRBV21-1 and TRBJ2-4; TRBD2, as called in the table, went unchecked against the DNA. TRBV21-1 is shown as a pseudogene. The CDR3 totals 18 residues. CDR3 in amino acids: CASSKGSRAVLAKNIQYF. CDR3 nucleotide sequence: TGTGCCAGCAGCAAAGGTTCGAGGGCAGTTCTAGCCAAAAACATTCAGTACTTC.

The count of this clonotype is one. The chain recombines TRBV28 with TRBJ2-4, with D unclear. The germline V and J ends were trimmed by 3 bases and 5 bases, with 5 bases remaining between them. This CDR3 contains 12 residues. CDR1 MDHEN and CDR2 SYDVKM come from the germline V gene. Here the CDR3 reads CASSLTQNIQYF. The CDR3 DNA follows: TGTGCCAGCAGTTTGACTCAAAACATTCAGTACTTC.

This clonotype was detected once. The rearrangement uses TRBV29-1 and TRBJ2-7, with 12 bases aligning to TRBD1. CDR3 length equals 15 residues. Losses at the gene ends were 6 bases for V and 7 bases for J; bases not matched to a gene: 13. CDR1 and CDR2 from the germline V gene are SQVTM and ANQGSEA. The CDR3 region is CSVGGQGAPRHEQYF. The CDR3 nucleotides are TGCAGCGTCGGGGGACAGGGGGCCCCTCGCCATGAGCAGTACTTC.

In the case of this clonotype: Relative to the germline gene, one junction end is altered; a read error may explain this. The chain is built from TRBV7-9 and TRBJ1-4, with D perhaps TRBD1 (6 bases). This CDR3 spans 16 amino acids. Germline loops: CDR1 SEHNR, CDR2 FQNEAQ (reference sequence). The CDR3 DNA follows: TGTGCCAGCAGCTTAGGCTACGGGACAACTAATGAAAAACCGTTTTTT. Protein sequence: CASSLGYGTTNEKPFF.

This clonotype came up once. The J gene is TRBJ2-3, the V gene TRBV5-1; D possibly corresponds to TRBD2 (6 bases). The V gene lost 4 bases and the J gene lost 6 bases, with 15 bases spanning the gap. This CDR3 comprises 14 residues. Germline CDR1 SGHRS, CDR2 YFSETQ. This CDR3 is CASSVRDWGDTQYF. The DNA of the CDR3 is TGCGCCAGCAGCGTCCGGGACTGGGGCGATACGCAGTATTTT.

The sample holds a few counts of this clonotype. The rearrangement uses TRBV27 and TRBJ2-3; D assignment may be TRBD1 or TRBD2 (5 bases each). The CDR3 runs to 18 residues. The ends were cut back, 4 bases at V and 0 bases at J, with 20 bases in the middle. Germline-derived CDR1 and CDR2 are MNHEY and SMNVEV (reference sequence). The CDR3 reads CASSSIRWGRHSTDTQYF. CDR3 sequence (DNA): TGTGCCAGCAGTTCCATCCGGTGGGGACGGCATAGCACAGATACGCAGTATTTT.

Concerning this clonotype itself: It may be a read error: a sequence one base away is much more abundant. The chain couples TRBV20-1 to TRBJ1-2; D is unclear. In germline, CDR1 is DFQATT, CDR2 SNEGSKA (reference sequence). The CDR3 is 14 residues long. V gave up 2 bases and J gave up 6 bases, with 16 bases separating them. The CDR3 protein is CSARLGLRLDGYTF. DNA for the CDR3: TGCAGTGCTAGACTTGGCCTCCGATTGGATGGCTACACCTTC.

In its sample, this clonotype was seen a few times. The rearrangement links TRBV7-2 to TRBJ2-5, with TRBD2 matching over 7 bases. CDR1 is SGHTA and CDR2 is FQGNSA in the germline V gene. The trim removed 5 bases at V and 2 bases at J, leaving 5 bases unmatched. This CDR3 has 14 residues. CDR3: CASSIPSGQETQYF. The CDR3 DNA is TGTGCCAGCAGCATACCTAGCGGACAAGAGACCCAGTACTTC.

This clonotype was seen repeatedly, ten times or more. The chain has TRBV29-1 and TRBJ1-2; D call uncertain. V was clipped by 4 bases and J by 7 bases, with 4 bases between them. Germline V gene data show CDR1 as SQVTM and CDR2 as ANQGSEA. The CDR3 totals 9 residues. This chain's CDR3 is CSVGSGYTF. CDR3 coding DNA: TGCAGCGTTGGTTCTGGCTACACCTTC.

The rearrangement uses TRBV12-3 or TRBV12-4 and TRBJ2-4; D remains unclear. The CDR3 is 13 amino acids. V was trimmed by 5 bases and J by 10 bases, leaving 15 bases between them. The CDR3 loop reads CASSPEQSRIQYF. In DNA form, the CDR3 reads TGTGCCAGCAGTCCGGAGCAATCGAGGATTCAGTACTTC.

This chain uses TRBV9 with TRBJ2-7, with D perhaps matching TRBD2 (6 bases). Trimming removed 6 bases from V and 7 bases from J, with 20 bases in between. Germline CDR1 and CDR2: SGDLS and YYNGEE. The CDR3 has 14 amino acids. In nucleotides, the CDR3 is TGTGCCAGCACCGCCGGGACTGGATACAATGAGCAGTACTTC. Amino acids: CASTAGTGYNEQYF.

This clonotype was observed a handful of times. The rearrangement links TRBV11-2 to TRBJ2-3; D not resolved. Germline assignment: CDR1 SGHAT and CDR2 FQNNGV. The CDR3 sequence is 16 residues long. Trimming took off 3 bases at V and 0 bases at J, with 13 bases between the two ends. CDR3 residues: CASSFRPTLSTDTQYF. The CDR3 DNA is TGTGCCAGCAGCTTTCGACCTACTCTCAGCACAGATACGCAGTATTTT.

This clonotype was recorded many times. The gene calls are TRBV4-3 and TRBJ2-3; no definite D call. V lost 4 bases to trimming and J lost 6 bases, with 11 bases between them. From germline, CDR1 is LGHNA and CDR2 YSLEER. This CDR3 is built from 13 residues. The CDR3 spells CASSPMLGDTQYF. CDR3 sequence (DNA): TGCGCCAGCAGCCCTATGCTGGGGGATACGCAGTATTTT.

This sequence joins TRBV27 and TRBJ1-5; D remains ambiguous. Per germline, CDR1 MNHEY and CDR2 SMNVEV (reference sequence). V lost 1 base, J lost 5 bases, and 12 bases lay in between. The CDR3 runs to 15 residues. CDR3 sequence (DNA): TGTGCCAGCAGTTTATGGGCAGGAGAGGATCAGCCCCAGCATTTT. Translated: CASSLWAGEDQPQHF.

Of note for this clonotype: Being one base from a much bigger clone, this may be a read error. This chain joins TRBV6-5 and TRBJ2-3; possible D gene TRBD2, 5 bases. The CDR3 contains 12 residues. Per the germline V gene, CDR1 is MNHEY and CDR2 is SVGAGI. V dropped 6 bases and J dropped 8 bases, with 12 bases sitting between them. The CDR3 region has the DNA TGTGCCAGCAGCCGGGAACCGGGTACGCAGTATTTT. Translated: CASSREPGTQYF.

This clonotype was seen repeatedly, ten times or more. The CDR3 DNA sequence: TGTGCCAGCAGCCAGACTAGCGGGGGCCCAGATACGCAGTATTTT. Residues: CASSQTSGGPDTQYF. The genes are TRBV4-2 and TRBJ2-3; 12 nucleotides line up with TRBD2. Losses at the gene ends were 3 bases for V and 4 bases for J; bases not matched to a gene: 2. From germline, CDR1 is LGHNA and CDR2 YNFKEQ. The CDR3 is made up of 15 amino acids.

Concerning this clonotype itself: One junction end disagrees with the germline gene, perhaps due to a read error. The V gene is TRBV7-9, the J gene TRBJ1-2, with D unclear. Germline assignment: CDR1 SEHNR and CDR2 FQNEAQ (reference sequence). The CDR3 has 15 residues. This CDR3 is CTSSLAPGRFDGYTF. Here the CDR3 DNA reads TGTACCAGCAGCTTAGCCCCTGGTAGATTTGATGGCTACACCTTC.

This clonotype was seen a handful of times. The V and J genes are TRBV29-1 and TRBJ1-2; 9 nucleotides match TRBD1. J lost 0 bases, V lost 4 bases, and 3 bases had no gene match. The CDR3 is 14 residues long. From germline, CDR1 is SQVTM and CDR2 ANQGSEA. Here the CDR3 reads CSVGQGVANYGYTF. DNA of the CDR3: TGCAGCGTTGGACAGGGGGTAGCTAACTATGGCTACACCTTC.

This clonotype was picked up a small number of times. This sequence joins TRBV5-1 and TRBJ1-1; TRBD1 is a possible D gene (5 bases). This CDR3 contains 13 residues. CDR1 SGHRS and CDR2 YFSETQ come from the germline V gene. V gave up 0 bases and J gave up 10 bases, with 13 bases separating them. CDR3 nucleotide sequence: TGCGCCAGCAGCTTGGAAGGGGCTGAGGGAGCTTTCTTT. Translating gives CASSLEGAEGAFF.

This clonotype was seen a handful of times. J is TRBJ2-7 and V is TRBV6-1; TRBD1 matches 7 bases. The ends lost 7 bases at V and 3 bases at J; junction bases unmatched: 18. Germline values: CDR1 MNHNS, CDR2 SASEGT. CDR3 length: 17 residues. The CDR3 DNA follows: TGTGCCAGCAACCCCAGTCCCCGGGACAGAAGAGACTACGAGCAGTACTTC. It codes for CASNPSPRDRRDYEQYF.

In this sample, this clonotype turned up once. A much larger clone sits a single nucleotide away, making a read error possible. V is TRBV12-3 or TRBV12-4 and J is TRBJ2-3, with a weak D call TRBD1 (5 bases). Trimming stripped 6 bases from V and 4 bases from J, with 17 bases between. The CDR3 contains 15 residues. CDR3 loop: CASSLRWGLPDTQYF. The CDR3 bases are TGTGCCAGCAGCCTGCGGTGGGGCCTCCCAGATACGCAGTATTTT.

This chain uses TRBV5-1 with TRBJ2-1; no definite D call. The CDR3 length is 15 residues. Germline values: CDR1 SGHRS, CDR2 YFSETQ. Trimming left V 0 bases short and J 10 bases short, with 17 bases between. In DNA form, the CDR3 reads TGCGCCAGCAGCTTGGCCGCACGGGCGATGCGGGAGCAGTTCTTC. It is translated as CASSLAARAMREQFF.

Many counts were recorded for this clonotype. V usage is TRBV12-3 or TRBV12-4 and J usage is TRBJ1-2; D call uncertain. The CDR3 is 13 amino acids. V was pared by 1 base and J by 5 bases, with 8 bases between. For the CDR3, the DNA is TGTGCCAGCAGTTTAGGGCCGGCTTATGGCTACACCTTC. Amino acids: CASSLGPAYGYTF.

The V gene is TRBV7-2, the J gene TRBJ2-2, with unresolved D. Germline assignment: CDR1 SGHTA and CDR2 FQGNSA. The V end was cut by 5 bases, the J end by 6 bases, with 7 bases between. CDR3 length equals 12 residues. CDR3 nucleotide sequence: TGTGCCAGCAGCCACGGTTCCGGGGAGCTGTTTTTT. It translates to CASSHGSGELFF.